The 12 T cell receptor beta chains in this list originate from one sample, sequenced in a study of blood T cell repertoires in COVID-19. Some clones are missing from TCRdb's copy, which holds only in-frame ones; the method was immunoSEQ multiplex PCR. The sample consists of around 180,000 clones, 80% of them appearing once. Material for sequencing was peripheral blood. The receptors come from a man between 70 and 80 years old with active or convalescent COVID-19.

J is TRBJ1-4 and V is TRBV5-6, with 9 bases that match TRBD1. Germline values: CDR1 SGHDT, CDR2 YYEEEE. The V segment lost 1 base and the J segment 8 bases; nucleotides outside the gene matches: 6. CDR3 length: 15 amino acids. The CDR3 DNA reads TGTGCCAGCAGCTTGACAGGGGGCGCAGGCGAAAAACTGTTTTTT. It codes for CASSLTGGAGEKLFF.

This clone was picked up one time. V and J are TRBV5-1 and TRBJ1-3; 10 positions agree with TRBD1. CDR1 is SGHRS and CDR2 is YFSETQ in the germline V gene. The junction had 1 base not matched to a gene; V was cut back by 0 bases and J by 1 base. The CDR3 sequence is 16 residues long. CDR3 coding DNA: TGCGCCAGCAGCTTGGGGACAGGGGGATCTGGAAACACCATATATTTT. Protein product: CASSLGTGGSGNTIYF.

The chain couples TRBV19 to TRBJ2-3; 10 bases map to TRBD2. CDR1 is LNHDA, CDR2 SQIVND, per germline (reference sequence). The trim removed 7 bases at V and 2 bases at J, leaving 6 bases unmatched. CDR3 length equals 15 residues. CDR3 region: CASKKLAGNTDTQYF. Written as DNA, the CDR3 is TGTGCCAGTAAAAAACTAGCGGGGAACACAGATACGCAGTATTTT.

V is TRBV19 and J is TRBJ1-1; 7 bases match TRBD1. The ends lost 6 bases at V and 0 bases at J; junction bases unmatched: 7. The CDR3 spans 15 residues. The germline V gene has CDR1 LNHDA and CDR2 SQIVND (reference sequence). The CDR3: CASSYQGGMNTEAFF. The CDR3 DNA is TGTGCCAGTAGCTATCAGGGGGGCATGAACACTGAAGCTTTCTTT.

The chain joins TRBV5-1 to TRBJ1-2; D gene unclear. Germline loops: CDR1 SGHRS, CDR2 YFSETQ. The CDR3 length is 14 residues. Trimming stripped 0 bases from V and 2 bases from J, with 8 bases between. DNA of the CDR3: TGCGCCAGCAGCTTGGGGGCAGAGAACTATGGCTACACCTTC. Its translation is CASSLGAENYGYTF.

Comments on this clone: Other DNA sequences in this sample translate to the same CDR3. This rearrangement joins TRBV5-6 to TRBJ1-1; D gene ambiguous. Trimming took off 0 bases at V and 8 bases at J, with 5 bases between the two ends. CDR3 length: 11 residues. Germline-derived CDR1 and CDR2 are SGHDT and YYEEEE. The CDR3 region is CASSLVQEAFF. In nucleotides, the CDR3 is TGTGCCAGCAGCTTGGTTCAAGAAGCTTTCTTT.

A single count supports this clone. The chain employs TRBV21-1 and TRBJ2-7; the D call of TRBD1 is as the table states it, not checked on the DNA. TRBV21-1 is a pseudogene. The CDR3 is 14 amino acids. CDR3 residues: CASSNETGRYEQYF. The CDR3 DNA reads TGTGCCAGCAGCAACGAGACAGGGCGCTACGAGCAGTACTTC.

The chain has TRBV10-2 and TRBJ2-1; TRBD2 matches at 7 bases. The CDR3 totals 18 residues. Germline CDR1 and CDR2: WSHSY and SAAADI. V shed 4 bases, J shed 8 bases, and the junction held 20 bases outside the gene matches. CDR3 in amino acids: CASSGRGLGGFMVDEQFF. The CDR3 DNA is TGCGCCAGCAGTGGGAGGGGCCTCGGGGGGTTTATGGTGGATGAGCAGTTCTTC.

This chain links TRBV2 with TRBJ1-2, with 7 bases matching TRBD1. V shed 7 bases and J 2 bases; nucleotides not matched to a gene: 7. Germline V gives CDR1 SNHLY, CDR2 FYNNEI. CDR3 length equals 14 residues. The CDR3 DNA follows: TGTGCCAGCATCCCGGGACAGCTAAACTATGGCTACACCTTC. It codes for CASIPGQLNYGYTF.

V is TRBV15 and J is TRBJ1-1; unclear D gene. Germline CDR1 is LNHNV and CDR2 is YYDKDF (reference sequence). CDR3 length equals 13 residues. V was trimmed by 3 bases and J by 3 bases, leaving 8 bases between them. CDR3 region: CATSRGRHTEAFF. The CDR3 DNA reads as TGTGCCACCAGCAGGGGGAGACACACTGAAGCTTTCTTT.

This clone has just a few counts. The V call is TRBV6-5, the J call TRBJ2-7; no clear D. Trimming removed 5 bases at V and 0 bases at J, with 8 bases between. CDR1 and CDR2 (germline): MNHEY, SVGAGI. The CDR3 contains 13 residues. DNA for the CDR3: TGTGCCAGCAGTCCACCTAGCTCCTACGAGCAGTACTTC. Protein: CASSPPSSYEQYF.

J is TRBJ2-2 and V is TRBV11-1; 12 bases match TRBD2. After removal of 5 bases from V and 5 bases from J, the junction contained 6 bases not matched to a gene. CDR1 and CDR2 (germline): SGHAT, FQDESV (reference sequence). This CDR3 contains 16 residues. The CDR3 loop reads CASSLGLAGRTGELFF. The CDR3 DNA reads as TGTGCCAGCAGCCTCGGACTAGCGGGACGGACCGGGGAGCTGTTTTTT.